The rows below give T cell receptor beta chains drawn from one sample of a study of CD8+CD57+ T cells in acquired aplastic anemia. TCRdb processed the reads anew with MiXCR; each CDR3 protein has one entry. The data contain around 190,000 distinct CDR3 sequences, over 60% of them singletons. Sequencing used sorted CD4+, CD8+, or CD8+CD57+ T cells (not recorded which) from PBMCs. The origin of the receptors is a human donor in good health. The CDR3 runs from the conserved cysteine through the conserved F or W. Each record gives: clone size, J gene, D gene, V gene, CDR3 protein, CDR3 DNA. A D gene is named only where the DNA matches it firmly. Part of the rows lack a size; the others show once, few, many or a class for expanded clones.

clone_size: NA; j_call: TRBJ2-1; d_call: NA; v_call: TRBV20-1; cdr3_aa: CSARNLHEQFF; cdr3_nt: TGCAGTGCTAGAAATTTGCATGAGCAGTTCTTC
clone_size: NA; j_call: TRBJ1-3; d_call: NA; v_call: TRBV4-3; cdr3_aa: CASSQDEWVDIYF; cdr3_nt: TGCGCCAGCAGCCAAGATGAGTGGGTAGACATATATTTT
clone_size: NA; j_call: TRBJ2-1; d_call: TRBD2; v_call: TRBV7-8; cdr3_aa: CASTRGTSIEQFF; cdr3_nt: TGTGCCAGCACCCGTGGGACTAGCATTGAGCAGTTCTTC
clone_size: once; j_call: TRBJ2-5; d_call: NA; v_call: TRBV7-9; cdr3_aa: CARSLAPTETQYF; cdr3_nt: TGTGCCAGAAGCTTAGCGCCTACGGAGACCCAGTACTTC
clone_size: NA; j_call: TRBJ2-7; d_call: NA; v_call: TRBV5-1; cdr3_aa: CASKWGASTYEQYF; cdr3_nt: TGCGCCAGCAAATGGGGTGCCTCAACCTACGAGCAGTACTTC
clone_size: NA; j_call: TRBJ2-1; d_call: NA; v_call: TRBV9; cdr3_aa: CASSVGSSYNEQFF; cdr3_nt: TGTGCCAGCAGCGTAGGTAGCTCCTACAATGAGCAGTTCTTC
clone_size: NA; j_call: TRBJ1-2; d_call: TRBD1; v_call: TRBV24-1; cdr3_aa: CATSDFPRPTTGAMDYGYTF; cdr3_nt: TGTGCCACCAGTGATTTCCCTCGTCCTACGACAGGGGCCATGGACTATGGCTACACCTTC
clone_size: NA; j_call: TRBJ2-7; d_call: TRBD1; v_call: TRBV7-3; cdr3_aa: CASSAPGTVTPWDEQYF; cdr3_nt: TGTGCCAGCAGTGCACCCGGGACAGTAACCCCCTGGGACGAGCAGTACTTC
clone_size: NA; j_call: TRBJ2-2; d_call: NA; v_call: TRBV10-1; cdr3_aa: CASSESSGREYLSNTGELFF; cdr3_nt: TGCGCCAGCAGTGAGTCGAGCGGACGAGAGTACCTTTCGAACACCGGGGAGCTGTTTTTT
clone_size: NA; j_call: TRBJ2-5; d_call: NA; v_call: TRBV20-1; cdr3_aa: CSPYGGTVRETQYF; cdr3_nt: TGCAGTCCTTATGGTGGGACGGTTAGGGAGACCCAGTACTTC
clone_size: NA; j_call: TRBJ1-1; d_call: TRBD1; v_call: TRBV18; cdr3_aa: CASSPPGTGGNTEAFF; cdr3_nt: TGTGCCAGCTCACCCCCCGGGACAGGGGGGAACACTGAAGCTTTCTTT
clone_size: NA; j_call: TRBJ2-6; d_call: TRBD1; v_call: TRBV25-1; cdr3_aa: CASRADRETGANVLTF; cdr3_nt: TGTGCCAGCCGGGCGGACAGGGAGACTGGGGCCAACGTCCTGACTTTC
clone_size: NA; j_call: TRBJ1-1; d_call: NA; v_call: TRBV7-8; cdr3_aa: CASSPEGGEDTEAFF; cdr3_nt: TGTGCCAGCAGCCCAGAGGGGGGAGAGGACACTGAAGCTTTCTTT
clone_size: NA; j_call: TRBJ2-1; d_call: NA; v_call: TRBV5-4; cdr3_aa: CASSLAGGVPHNEQFF; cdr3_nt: TGTGCCAGCAGCTTGGCCGGCGGGGTTCCGCACAATGAGCAGTTCTTC
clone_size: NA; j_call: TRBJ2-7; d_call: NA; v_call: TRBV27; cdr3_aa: CASSSNRVYEQYF; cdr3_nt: TGTGCCAGCAGTTCGAACAGGGTCTACGAGCAGTACTTC
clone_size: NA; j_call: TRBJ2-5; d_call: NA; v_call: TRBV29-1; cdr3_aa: CSVEGRVRETQYF; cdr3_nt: TGCAGCGTTGAAGGCAGGGTCAGGGAGACCCAGTACTTC
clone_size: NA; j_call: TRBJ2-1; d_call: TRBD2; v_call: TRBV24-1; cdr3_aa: CATSLTTQRDSSYNEQFF; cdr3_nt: TGTGCCACCAGTCTAACTACACAGCGGGATAGCTCCTACAATGAGCAGTTCTTC
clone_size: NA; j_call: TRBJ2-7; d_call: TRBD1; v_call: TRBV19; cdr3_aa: CASSIGQGDLDEQYF; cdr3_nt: TGTGCCAGTAGTATAGGACAGGGTGATCTCGACGAGCAGTACTTC